Following are 20 T cell receptor beta chains from one sample sequenced in a study of regulatory T cells in long-lasting Graves disease (dated by TCRdb to about 2021). The time point label here, explained by the study, means: newly diagnosed GD, antithyroid drugs for less than 3 months. For both TCR sequencing and RNA sequencing, RNA was extracted from PBMCs using TRIzol. To prepare the library, multiplex PCR was applied. The sequencer listed for this sample is Illumina HiSeq 4000. iRepertoire HTBI primers and Arm-PCR amplification of CDR3 regions were used to construct TCR beta libraries. TCRdb passed the public sequencing reads through fastp at Q25 and MiXCR, retaining productive beta sequences. Every distinct CDR3 protein forms one entry, paired with its most common genes and DNA. The sample records about 500,000 distinct CDR3 sequences, 12% of which are singletons. Of the sample, 8.9% is held by the ten largest clones.

These data also formed part of another study, on T cells in Graves' hyperthyroidism and ophthalmopathy.

Here the sequenced sample was peripheral blood mononuclear cells (PBMCs), taken at new diagnosis, from a patient treated with antithyroid drugs. The receptor source for this set is a woman in her 30s with Graves disease. Donor details come from another sample of the same person, matched by shared clones.

This rearrangement joins TRBV9 to TRBJ2-6; no clear D. In germline, CDR1 is SGDLS, CDR2 YYNGEE. This CDR3 has 17 amino acids. The germline V and J ends were trimmed by 3 bases and 0 bases, with 13 bases remaining between them. CDR3 protein: CASSAEGHGSGANVLTF. CDR3 coding DNA: TGTGCCAGCAGCGCCGAAGGGCACGGCTCTGGGGCCAACGTCCTGACTTTC.

This clonotype came up a few times. This sequence joins TRBV24-1 and TRBJ2-5; TRBD1 matches 8 bases. The CDR3 spans 16 residues. The germline CDR1 and CDR2 sequences are KGHDR and SFDVKD. V was pared by 4 bases and J by 2 bases, with 8 bases of the junction left unmatched. The CDR3 protein is CATSDSGTGSQETQYF. CDR3 nucleotides: TGTGCCACCAGTGACTCGGGGACAGGAAGTCAAGAGACCCAGTACTTC.

This clonotype was counted only a few times. The V and J genes are TRBV27 and TRBJ1-6, with TRBD1 matching 7 bases. The V gene's germline CDR1 is MNHEY and CDR2 SMNVEV (reference sequence). The CDR3 extends over 16 amino acids. V was pared by 8 bases and J by 7 bases, with 14 bases of the junction left unmatched. This CDR3 is CASGQAGQPVNSPLHF. As DNA, the CDR3 is TGTGCCAGCGGGCAAGCGGGACAGCCTGTGAATTCACCCCTCCACTTT.

The table lists this clonotype with many counts. This chain uses TRBV7-2 with TRBJ2-1; TRBD2 might be the D (6 bases). V lost 4 bases, J lost 6 bases, and 10 bases lay in between. CDR1 and CDR2 from the germline V gene are SGHTA and FQGNSA. The CDR3 is made up of 13 amino acids. The CDR3 DNA reads TGTGCCAGCAGCTCCGGGAGAGCCAATGAGCAGTTCTTC. Its translation: CASSSGRANEQFF.

In this sample, this clonotype turned up many times. V and J are TRBV28 and TRBJ1-2, with 11 bases lining up with TRBD1. With 7 bases clipped from V and 7 bases from J, the junction kept 5 bases outside the gene matches. Germline V CDR1 and CDR2: MDHEN, SYDVKM. The length of the CDR3 is 13 residues. This CDR3 is CASMDRGRLGYTF. Here the CDR3 DNA reads TGTGCCAGCATGGACAGGGGGCGACTTGGCTACACCTTC.

Ten or more counts support this clonotype. The chain couples TRBV5-1 to TRBJ1-1; D call uncertain. Trimming stripped 6 bases from V and 0 bases from J, with 21 bases between. Germline V gene sequence: CDR1 SGHRS, CDR2 YFSETQ. The CDR3 spans 17 residues. The CDR3 sequence: CASTGREGVDMNTEAFF. The CDR3 bases are TGCGCCAGCACTGGGCGTGAGGGCGTCGACATGAACACTGAAGCTTTCTTT. Based on the CDR3 plus reference TRBV5-1 and TRBJ1-1, the full variable domain is KAGVTQTPRYLIKTRGQQVTLSCSPISGHRSVSWYQQTPGQGLQFLFEYFSETQRNKGNFPGRFSGRQFSNSRSEMNVSTLELGDSALYLCASTGREGVDMNTEAFFGQGTRLTVV.

This clonotype has ten or more counts. V and J are TRBV6-1 and TRBJ2-7, with D maybe TRBD1 (6 bases). CDR1 and CDR2 (germline): MNHNS, SASEGT. V lost 8 bases to trimming and J lost 3 bases, with 11 bases between them. This CDR3 is 12 amino acids long. The CDR3 is CASSQGFYEQYF. In nucleotides, the CDR3 is TGTGCCAGCTCCCAGGGGTTCTACGAGCAGTACTTC.

This clonotype was counted at least ten times. The chain links TRBV6-1 to TRBJ2-7; D is perhaps TRBD1 or TRBD2 (5 bases each). The V and J ends lost 6 bases and 0 bases respectively, with 15 bases between them. Germline CDR1 is MNHNS and CDR2 is SASEGT. This CDR3 is 15 amino acids long. The CDR3 protein is CASRSFGTDSYEQYF. The CDR3 DNA follows: TGTGCCAGCAGGTCGTTTGGGACCGACTCCTACGAGCAGTACTTC.

J is TRBJ1-2 and V is TRBV2, with a possible D match to TRBD1 (6 bases). In germline, CDR1 is SNHLY, CDR2 FYNNEI. The CDR3 sequence is 17 residues long. Trimming cost V 4 bases and J 6 bases, with 24 bases left between them. CDR3 region: CASSGLSVGGTHNGYTF. CDR3 in DNA: TGTGCCAGCAGTGGGCTCAGTGTAGGGGGGACGCACAATGGCTACACCTTC.

This clonotype was counted a few times. The V and J genes are TRBV7-9 and TRBJ2-2, with 8 positions matching TRBD2. V lost 5 bases and J lost 2; bases outside the gene matches: 7. The germline CDR1 and CDR2 sequences are SEHNR and FQNEAQ (reference sequence). The CDR3 sequence is 16 residues long. Here the CDR3 reads CASSAQAGANTGELFF. CDR3 coding DNA: TGTGCCAGCAGCGCCCAAGCGGGGGCAAACACCGGGGAGCTGTTTTTT.

This clonotype was counted ten times or more. The V call is TRBV28, the J call TRBJ2-7; TRBD2 matches at 12 bases. V dropped 2 bases and J dropped 3; count of bases not matched to a gene: 8. This CDR3 region has 17 residues. CDR1 is MDHEN and CDR2 is SYDVKM in the germline V gene. CDR3 sequence: CASSLGFRTSGIYEQYF. The CDR3 DNA is TGTGCCAGCAGTTTAGGGTTCCGGACTAGCGGGATCTACGAGCAGTACTTC.

This clonotype was seen a handful of times. V is TRBV19 and J is TRBJ1-2; 10 bases agree with TRBD1. The CDR3 is made up of 14 amino acids. The V gene end was trimmed by 3 bases and the J gene end by 7 bases; junction bases not matched to a gene: 5. Per the germline V gene, CDR1 is LNHDA and CDR2 is SQIVND (reference sequence). In DNA, the CDR3 is TGTGCCAGTAGTATCCCCGGACAGGGGGTTGGCTACACCTTC. Protein product: CASSIPGQGVGYTF.

This sequence joins TRBV19 and TRBJ1-1; unclear D gene. The V and J ends lost 8 bases and 1 base respectively, with 5 bases between them. Per germline, CDR1 LNHDA and CDR2 SQIVND (reference sequence). The CDR3 covers 11 residues. The CDR3 protein is CASFQNTEAFF. The CDR3 bases are TGTGCCAGTTTCCAGAACACTGAAGCTTTCTTT.

In the case of this clonotype: This CDR3 fails to terminate in the conserved phenylalanine or tryptophan, so it likely reflects a read error. The chain carries TRBV20-1 and TRBJ2-1, with D unclear. CDR1 and CDR2 (germline): DFQATT, SNEGSKA (reference sequence). Trimming cost V 2 bases and J 3 bases, with 2 bases left between them. The CDR3 runs 11 residues. The CDR3 DNA sequence: TGCAGTGCTAGAAACTACAATGAGCAGTTCCTC. Amino acid sequence: CSARNYNEQFL.

The chain employs TRBV6-5 and TRBJ1-2, with 8 bases matching TRBD1. The germline CDR1 and CDR2 sequences are MNHEY and SVGAGI. The CDR3 covers 12 residues. The V and J ends lost 4 bases and 8 bases, in that order; junction bases with no gene match: 3. CDR3 region: CASSLGQGGYTF. CDR3 DNA: TGTGCCAGCAGTTTAGGACAGGGAGGCTACACCTTC.

Details on this clonotype: This may come from a read error, since a much larger clone is one base off. This chain links TRBV2 with TRBJ2-2; D gene uncertain. Germline CDR1 and CDR2: SNHLY and FYNNEI. The V end lost 6 bases, the J end lost 5 bases, and 10 bases lay between the germline ends. The length of the CDR3 is 13 residues. CDR3 protein: CASRSWGTGELFF. In DNA, the CDR3 is TGTGCCAGCAGATCGTGGGGAACCGGGGAGCTGTTTTTT.

This clonotype has only a few counts. The V call is TRBV2, the J call TRBJ2-3, with D possibly matching TRBD2 (6 bases). The CDR3 runs to 13 residues. The germline V gene encodes CDR1 SNHLY and CDR2 FYNNEI. V was pared by 6 bases and J by 2 bases, with 9 bases between. The CDR3 reads CASSAGHTDTQYF. The CDR3 DNA reads as TGTGCCAGCAGCGCGGGGCACACAGATACGCAGTATTTT.

This clonotype appeared many times. A junction end diverges from the germline sequence, so it may reflect a read error. V is TRBV4-1 and J is TRBJ1-1; D remains unclear. The CDR3 is 12 amino acids. Germline V gene lookup returns CDR1 MGHRA and CDR2 YSYEKL. The CDR3 DNA follows: TGTGCCAGCAGCCAATCGACCACTGAAGCTTTCTTT. It translates to CASSQSTTEAFF.

V and J are TRBV20-1 and TRBJ1-5; D is perhaps TRBD1 (6 bases). Germline values: CDR1 DFQATT, CDR2 SNEGSKA (reference sequence). V was trimmed by 2 bases and J by 2 bases, leaving 19 bases between them. The CDR3 sequence is 17 residues long. Written as DNA, the CDR3 is TGCAGTGCTAGAACCTCGGGTGGGGGGCCGGGCAATCAGCCCCAGCATTTT. This translates into CSARTSGGGPGNQPQHF.

This clonotype came up many times. The rearrangement uses TRBV10-1 and TRBJ2-3, with TRBD2 matching 7 bases. Germline trimming cut 3 bases from V and 7 bases from J; bases unmatched to any gene: 7. CDR3 size: 14 residues. Germline CDR1 is WNHNN and CDR2 is SYGVQD (reference sequence). CDR3 bases: TGCGCCAGCAGTGATGGCGGGAGTTTATATACGCAGTATTTT. This translates into CASSDGGSLYTQYF.